This TCR beta chain was sequenced during a study of cytomegalovirus exposure and HLA in healthy donors. To note about this clone: What it binds is not known.

The CDR3 has 12 residues. The V gene's germline CDR1 is SGDLS and CDR2 YYNGEE. V dropped 3 bases and J dropped 11 bases, with 14 bases sitting between them. PCR amplification relied on 60 Vbeta primers (plus 13 Jbeta primers). Generated by immunoSEQ multiplex PCR, the TCRdb table keeps only in-frame clones and is missing some. The top ten hold roughly 4.7% of the sample, which has approximately 140,000 clones, around 80% seen once. Findings and limits, study-wide: In a later analysis, compared with equally common non-associated chains, HLA-associated beta chains were more expanded. When the data were analyzed later, several of the most significant clusters appeared to be linked to common viral pathogens. An Asian-associated ancestry cluster reportedly showed fewer N-insertions than the approximately 700-donor mean in a later analysis.

This chain joins TRBV9 and TRBJ2-5, with a tentative D call TRBD2 (5 bases). Material for sequencing was PBMCs. The clonotype was recovered from a male donor in good health and CMV-seronegative. The CDR3, as DNA: TGTGCCAGCAGCGCACCTGACGGGGAGCAGTACTTC. It translates to CASSAPDGEQYF.